This T cell receptor beta chain was captured by sequencing in a study of blood T cell repertoires in COVID-19. Study-wide context: The United States, Italy and Spain provided the acute and convalescent COVID-19 samples. T cells, B-cell-depleted T cells, or PBMCs supplied cDNA or gDNA.

Only in-frame clones appear in the TCRdb table, and some are missing; sequencing was by immunoSEQ multiplex PCR. This table holds 60,000 or so clones, around 90% found once. This CDR3 comprises 17 residues. V lost 1 base and J lost 3; bases outside the gene matches: 10. Germline-derived CDR1 and CDR2 are SGHRS and YFSETQ. The specimen sequenced was peripheral blood. This chain links TRBV5-1 with TRBJ1-2, with 9 bases that match TRBD1. This clonotype was sampled from a human donor with acute or convalescent COVID-19. The donor label of this sample is uncertain. This chain's CDR3 is CASSLSPPGQGYYGYTF. Written as DNA, the CDR3 is TGCGCCAGCAGCTTGTCTCCGCCGGGACAGGGTTACTATGGCTACACCTTC.